This paragraph covers one T cell receptor (beta chain) sequence. The antigen remains undetermined. The source of the sample is a study of shared clonotypes between healthy human individuals. Study at large: There were three CD4 naive, three CD4 memory, two CD8 naive and one CD8 memory plates per donor. Study results and caveats: The expectation was that sequencing depth would affect clonotype sharing among donors. Since donors were few, the genetic and exposure-history diversity represented was limited.

CD45RA-negative memory and CD45RA+ naive subsets were split from the CD4+ cells. This CDR3 region has 17 residues. Only in-frame clones appear in the TCRdb table, and some are missing; sequencing was by immunoSEQ multiplex PCR. The sample consists of roughly 640,000 clones, about 74% of them appearing once. This receptor was identified in a woman in her 30s in good health. The chain has TRBV21-1 and TRBJ2-7; the D call of TRBD1 is as the table states it, not checked on the DNA. TRBV21-1 is a recognized pseudogene. Specimen: memory CD4+ T cells sorted from blood. Subset meaning: CD45RA-negative fraction. The CDR3 DNA is TGTGCCAGCAGCAAAGACCCCGACAGGGCCCCTCGTACGGAGCAGTACTTC. Translating gives CASSKDPDRAPRTEQYF.